A selection of T cell receptor beta chains follows, all from one sample in a study of blood T cell repertoires in COVID-19. The table came from immunoSEQ multiplex PCR; TCRdb's copy has only in-frame clones and leaves some out. The data contain about 15,000 clones, 60% to 85% of them singletons. The sequencing sample was made of peripheral blood. Receptors originate from a man aged 60 to 69 with acute or convalescent COVID-19. The conserved cysteine and the conserved F or W are not part of the CDR3 here. Size is stated for part of the rows, as once, few or many counts, or as a class when the clone is expanded.

abundance	v_gene	j_gene	CDR3aa
once	TRBV7-2	TRBJ2-3	ASSLSSAGTSGILDTQY
-	TRBV30	TRBJ2-7	AWSVSYGRGNEQY
-	TRBV27	TRBJ1-4	ATRTGAATNEKLF
few	TRBV5-4	TRBJ2-2	ATSLAEKNTGELF
-	TRBV11-2	TRBJ2-1	ASSLGASGYNEQF
-	TRBV5-1	TRBJ2-5	ASSLSGTSGGRETQY
-	TRBV6-5	TRBJ2-2	ASSYGQGDNTGELF
-	TRBV2	TRBJ1-2	ASSGGSGRGVSPSRGYT
-	TRBV10-3	TRBJ2-1	AISERLAGEIEQF
-	TRBV6-1	TRBJ1-2	ASSEDRDSHGYT
few	TRBV6-5	TRBJ2-1	ASSYSGTGSYNEQF
-	TRBV7-2	TRBJ2-7	ASSLSIQASYEQY
-	TRBV30	TRBJ1-4	AWNAVRANEKLF
-	TRBV9	TRBJ1-2	ASSSGDGYYGYT
-	TRBV24-1	TRBJ2-1	ATSDAGGPHNEQF
once	TRBV11-2	TRBJ1-2	ASSSGQGNYGYT
few	TRBV30	TRBJ1-3	AWSVQGSTIY
-	TRBV2	TRBJ1-3	ASSLTASGNTIY